This record looks at one TCR beta chain sequence and its context. Its antigen is as yet unknown. As defined, naive CD8 cells were CD45RO-negative and positively selected for CCR7, with terminally differentiated effector memory CD45RA+ cells excluded. The CDR3 loop spans 14 amino acids. The germline V gene encodes CDR1 LGHNA and CDR2 YSLEER. Trimming shortened V by 2 bases and J by 2 bases, and 8 bases separated the two germline ends. Only in-frame clones appear in the TCRdb table, and some are missing; sequencing was by immunoSEQ multiplex PCR. In the table there are about 2 million clones, approximately 94% of which are singletons. This entry belongs to a study of shared clonotypes between healthy human individuals. Overall study: Ranging from 18 to 49 in age, donors were two women and three men. Study conclusions and caveats: A small donor pool kept down the genetic and exposure-history diversity that was represented.

The rearrangement uses TRBV4-3 and TRBJ2-3; D may be TRBD2 (5 bases). Sequencing was performed on naive CD8+ T cells sorted from blood. The clonotype comes from a man aged 18 to 29 in good health. The CDR3 protein is CASSQSGITDTQYF. The CDR3 region has the DNA TGCGCCAGCAGCCAATCCGGGATCACAGATACGCAGTATTTT.